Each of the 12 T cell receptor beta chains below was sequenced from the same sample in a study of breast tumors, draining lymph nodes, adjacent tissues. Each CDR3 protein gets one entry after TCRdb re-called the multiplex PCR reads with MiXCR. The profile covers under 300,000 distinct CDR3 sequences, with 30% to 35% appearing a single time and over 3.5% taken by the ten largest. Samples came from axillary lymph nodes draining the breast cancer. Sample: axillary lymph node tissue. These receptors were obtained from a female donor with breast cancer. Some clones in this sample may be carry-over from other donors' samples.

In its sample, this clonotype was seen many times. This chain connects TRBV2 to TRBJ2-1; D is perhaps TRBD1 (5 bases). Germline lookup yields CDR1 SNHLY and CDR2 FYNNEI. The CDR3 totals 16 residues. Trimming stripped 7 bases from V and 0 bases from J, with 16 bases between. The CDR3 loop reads CASMSISQGSYNEQFF. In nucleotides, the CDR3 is TGTGCCAGCATGTCCATTTCGCAGGGCTCCTACAATGAGCAGTTCTTC.

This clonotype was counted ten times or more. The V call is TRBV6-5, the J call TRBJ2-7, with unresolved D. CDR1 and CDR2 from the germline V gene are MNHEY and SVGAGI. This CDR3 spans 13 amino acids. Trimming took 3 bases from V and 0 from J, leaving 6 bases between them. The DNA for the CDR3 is TGTGCCAGCAGTTATGTTGCCTCCTACGAGCAGTACTTC. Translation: CASSYVASYEQYF.

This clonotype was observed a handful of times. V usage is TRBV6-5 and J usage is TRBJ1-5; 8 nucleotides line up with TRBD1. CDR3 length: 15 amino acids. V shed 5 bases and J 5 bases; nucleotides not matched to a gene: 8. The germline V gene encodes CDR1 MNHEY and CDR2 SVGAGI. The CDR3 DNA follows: TGTGCCAGCAGTCGGCGGCAGGGGGCCGATCAGCCCCAGCATTTT. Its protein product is CASSRRQGADQPQHF.

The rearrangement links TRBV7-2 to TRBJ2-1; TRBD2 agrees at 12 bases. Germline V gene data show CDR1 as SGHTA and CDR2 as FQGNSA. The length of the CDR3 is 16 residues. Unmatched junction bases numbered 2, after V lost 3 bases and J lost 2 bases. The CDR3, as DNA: TGTGCCAGCAGCTTTGGGACTAGCGGGCCCTACAATGAGCAGTTCTTC. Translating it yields CASSFGTSGPYNEQFF.

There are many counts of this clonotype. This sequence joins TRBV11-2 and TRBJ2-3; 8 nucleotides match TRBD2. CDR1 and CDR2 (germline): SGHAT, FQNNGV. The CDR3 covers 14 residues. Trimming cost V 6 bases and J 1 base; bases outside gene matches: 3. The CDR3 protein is CASRDSGGTDTQYF. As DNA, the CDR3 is TGTGCCAGCAGGGATAGCGGGGGCACAGATACGCAGTATTTT. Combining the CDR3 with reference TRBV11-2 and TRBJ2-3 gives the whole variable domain EAGVAQSPRYKIIEKRQSVAFWCNPISGHATLYWYQQILGQGPKLLIQFQNNGVVDDSQLPKDRFSAERLKGVDSTLKIQPAKLEDSAVYLCASRDSGGTDTQYFGPGTRLTVL.

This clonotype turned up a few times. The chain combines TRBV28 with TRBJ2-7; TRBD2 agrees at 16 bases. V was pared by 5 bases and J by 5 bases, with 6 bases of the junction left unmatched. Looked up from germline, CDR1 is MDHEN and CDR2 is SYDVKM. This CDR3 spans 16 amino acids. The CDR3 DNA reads TGTGCCAGCAGTCCCGGGACTAGCGGGAGGGTTCACGAGCAGTACTTC. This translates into CASSPGTSGRVHEQYF.

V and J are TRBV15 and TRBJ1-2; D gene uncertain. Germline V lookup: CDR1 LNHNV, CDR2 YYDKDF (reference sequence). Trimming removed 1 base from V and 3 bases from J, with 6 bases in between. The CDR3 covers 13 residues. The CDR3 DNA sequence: TGTGCCACCAGCAGAGGGGGAGACTATGGCTACACCTTC. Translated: CATSRGGDYGYTF.

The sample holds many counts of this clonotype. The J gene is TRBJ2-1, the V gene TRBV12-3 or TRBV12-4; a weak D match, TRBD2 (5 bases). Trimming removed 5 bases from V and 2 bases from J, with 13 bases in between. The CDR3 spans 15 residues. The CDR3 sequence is CASSRTLATYNEQFF. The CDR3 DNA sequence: TGTGCCAGCAGTCGAACATTAGCGACCTACAATGAGCAGTTCTTC.

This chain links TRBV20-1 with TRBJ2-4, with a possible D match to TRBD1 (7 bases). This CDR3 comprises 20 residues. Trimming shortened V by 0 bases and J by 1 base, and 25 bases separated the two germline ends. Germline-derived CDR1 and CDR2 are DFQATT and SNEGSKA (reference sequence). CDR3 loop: CSARDPHGGGVSRAKNIQYF. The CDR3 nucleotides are TGCAGTGCTAGAGATCCTCATGGAGGGGGCGTAAGTCGGGCCAAAAACATTCAGTACTTC.

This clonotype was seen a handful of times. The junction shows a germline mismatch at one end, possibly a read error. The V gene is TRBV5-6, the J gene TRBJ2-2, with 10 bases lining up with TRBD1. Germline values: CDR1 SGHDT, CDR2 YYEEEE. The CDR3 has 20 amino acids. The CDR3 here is CASSLRTGGIFVPSTGGLFF. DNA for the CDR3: TGTGCCAGCAGCTTACGGACAGGGGGTATCTTTGTTCCGAGCACCGGGGGGCTGTTTTTT. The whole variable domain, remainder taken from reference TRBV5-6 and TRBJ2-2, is DAGVTQSPTHLIKTRGQQVTLRCSPKSGHDTVSWYQQALGQGPQFIFQYYEEEERQRGNFPDRFSGHQFPNYSSELNVNALLLGDSALYLCASSLRTGGIFVPSTGGLFFGEGSRLTVL.

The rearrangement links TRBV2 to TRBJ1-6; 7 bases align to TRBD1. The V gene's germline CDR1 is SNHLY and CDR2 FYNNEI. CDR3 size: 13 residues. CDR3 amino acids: CARNTGARSPLHF. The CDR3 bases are TGTGCTAGAAATACAGGGGCTCGATCACCCCTCCACTTT.

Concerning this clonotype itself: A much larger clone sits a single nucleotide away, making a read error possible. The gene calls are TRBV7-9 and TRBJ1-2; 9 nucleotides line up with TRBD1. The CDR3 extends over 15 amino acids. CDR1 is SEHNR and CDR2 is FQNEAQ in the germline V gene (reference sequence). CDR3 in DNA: TGTGCCAGCAGCACCGGGACAGGGTCGGACTATGGCTACCCCTTC. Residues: CASSTGTGSDYGYPF.